This T cell receptor (beta chain) was sequenced in a study of blood T cell repertoires in COVID-19. Background on the study: Acute-phase and convalescent COVID-19 samples originated in the United States, Italy and Spain. PBMCs, B-cell-depleted T cells, or T cells were the source of the cDNA or gDNA that made up the material.

This CDR3 spans 14 amino acids. The germline gives CDR1 SGHKS, CDR2 YYEKEE (reference sequence). The V and J ends lost 0 bases and 11 bases, in that order; junction bases with no gene match: 7. The authors' processing: Reference gene primer amplification yielded estimated nucleated cell counts. Sequenced by immunoSEQ multiplex PCR; TCRdb stores in-frame clones only, minus some. The V and J calls and clone size are taken from that table; D and trimming were inferred from the DNA. The sample shows 45,000 to 65,000 clones, over 80% of them seen only once. Sequenced material: peripheral blood. This clonotype originated in a human donor in a cohort sampled during active COVID-19. This chain connects TRBV5-5 to TRBJ1-5; 8 bases fit TRBD1. The CDR3 nucleotides read TGTGCCAGCAGCTTGGACAGGGGGTTTAAGACCCAGCATTTT. It yields the protein CASSLDRGFKTQHF. The whole variable domain, filled in from reference TRBV5-5 and TRBJ1-5, reads DAGVTQSPTHLIKTRGQQVTLRCSPISGHKSVSWYQQVLGQGPQFIFQYYEKEERGRGNFPDRFSARQFPNYSSELNVNALLLGDSALYLCASSLDRGFKTQHFGDGTRLSIL.